Listed below are T cell receptor beta chains from one sample, sequenced in a study of blood T cells in healthy people across ages. TCRdb itself ran the 5' RACE reads through MiXCR, one entry per CDR3 protein. The table has roughly 1.4 million distinct CDR3 sequences, 55% to 75% seen once. Sequenced: blood. The receptors here all came from a man between 18 and 35 years old in good health. CDR3s include the opening cysteine and the closing phenylalanine or tryptophan. A D gene is named only where the DNA matches it firmly. Rows give clone size only sometimes, using once, few, many, or a class for an expanded clone.

abundance: .
j_gene: TRBJ2-5
v_gene: TRBV29-1
d_gene: .
CDR3aa: CSVGLPQETQYF
CDR3nt: TGCAGCGTAGGACTACCCCAAGAGACCCAGTACTTC

abundance: .
j_gene: TRBJ2-7
v_gene: TRBV5-1
d_gene: .
CDR3aa: CASSYRAGPYYEQYF
CDR3nt: TGCGCCAGCAGCTATAGGGCGGGACCGTACTACGAGCAGTACTTC

abundance: .
j_gene: TRBJ2-5
v_gene: TRBV12-3/TRBV12-4
d_gene: TRBD2
CDR3aa: CASSRTRAGPLKETQYF
CDR3nt: TGTGCCAGCAGTCGGACTAGAGCGGGGCCCTTAAAAGAGACCCAGTACTTC

abundance: .
j_gene: TRBJ1-6
v_gene: TRBV3-1
d_gene: .
CDR3aa: CASSQPTSGSWTLHF
CDR3nt: TGTGCCAGCAGCCAACCTACTTCAGGGAGCTGGACCCTCCACTTT

abundance: few
j_gene: TRBJ2-3
v_gene: TRBV7-9
d_gene: .
CDR3aa: CASSLNPDTQYF
CDR3nt: TGTGCCAGCAGCTTAAACCCGGATACGCAGTATTTT

abundance: .
j_gene: TRBJ2-1
v_gene: TRBV15
d_gene: .
CDR3aa: CATSSRAGVTNEQFF
CDR3nt: TGTGCCACCAGCAGCAGGGCAGGGGTTACCAATGAGCAGTTCTTC

abundance: .
j_gene: TRBJ1-6
v_gene: TRBV21-1
d_gene: .
CDR3aa: CASDSGAYYSPLHF
CDR3nt: TGTGCCAGCGATAGTGGGGCTTATTATTCACCCCTCCACTTT

abundance: .
j_gene: TRBJ2-3
v_gene: TRBV5-1
d_gene: .
CDR3aa: CASSLPRQSSTDTQYF
CDR3nt: TGCGCCAGCAGCCTGCCCAGACAGTCTAGCACAGATACGCAGTATTTT

abundance: few
j_gene: TRBJ2-5
v_gene: TRBV4-3
d_gene: .
CDR3aa: CASSQGARGWHQETQYF
CDR3nt: TGCGCCAGCAGCCAAGGCGCGAGGGGCTGGCACCAAGAGACCCAGTACTTC

abundance: few
j_gene: TRBJ2-1
v_gene: TRBV15
d_gene: TRBD2
CDR3aa: CATSSLGGSGRDEQFF
CDR3nt: TGTGCCACCAGCAGCCTCGGGGGTAGCGGGAGGGATGAGCAGTTCTTC

abundance: .
j_gene: TRBJ1-1
v_gene: TRBV7-9
d_gene: .
CDR3aa: CASSLALRRYTEAFF
CDR3nt: TGTGCCAGCAGCTTAGCGCTAAGGCGGTACACTGAAGCTTTCTTT

abundance: .
j_gene: TRBJ1-4
v_gene: TRBV12-3/TRBV12-4
d_gene: .
CDR3aa: CASSPGLSLGEKLFF
CDR3nt: TGTGCCAGCAGTCCGGGACTTTCGTTGGGTGAAAAACTGTTTTTT

abundance: few
j_gene: TRBJ2-5
v_gene: TRBV20-1
d_gene: TRBD2
CDR3aa: CSARGPAGAFQETQYF
CDR3nt: TGCAGTGCTCGGGGGCCAGCGGGAGCGTTCCAAGAGACCCAGTACTTC

abundance: .
j_gene: TRBJ2-1
v_gene: TRBV20-1
d_gene: TRBD2
CDR3aa: CSARTSGGRYNEQFF
CDR3nt: TGCAGTGCTCGTACTAGCGGGGGAAGGTACAATGAGCAGTTCTTC

abundance: few
j_gene: TRBJ1-2
v_gene: TRBV28
d_gene: .
CDR3aa: CASSRNNYGYTF
CDR3nt: TGTGCCAGCAGCCGGAACAACTATGGCTACACCTTC

abundance: many
j_gene: TRBJ1-2
v_gene: TRBV5-1
d_gene: TRBD1
CDR3aa: CASSLGQTYGYTF
CDR3nt: TGTGCCAGCAGTTTGGGACAGACCTATGGCTACACCTTC

abundance: .
j_gene: TRBJ2-2
v_gene: TRBV12-3/TRBV12-4
d_gene: .
CDR3aa: CASSPIDDTGELFF
CDR3nt: TGTGCCAGCAGTCCGATAGATGACACCGGGGAGCTGTTTTTT

abundance: few
j_gene: TRBJ2-3
v_gene: TRBV12-3/TRBV12-4
d_gene: .
CDR3aa: CASSLRPALGDTQYF
CDR3nt: TGTGCCAGCAGTTTAAGGCCGGCGCTAGGAGATACGCAGTATTTT

abundance: .
j_gene: TRBJ2-7
v_gene: TRBV7-2
d_gene: .
CDR3aa: CASSLVPNEQYF
CDR3nt: TGTGCCAGCAGCTTAGTGCCGAACGAGCAGTACTTC

abundance: many
j_gene: TRBJ2-7
v_gene: TRBV20-1
d_gene: .
CDR3aa: CSAPGTSDYEQYF
CDR3nt: TGCAGTGCGCCCGGGACCAGTGACTACGAGCAGTACTTC

abundance: .
j_gene: TRBJ1-3
v_gene: TRBV4-2
d_gene: .
CDR3aa: CASSQLSGNTIYF
CDR3nt: TGTGCCAGCAGCCAACTATCTGGAAACACCATATATTTT

abundance: many
j_gene: TRBJ2-7
v_gene: TRBV27
d_gene: TRBD1
CDR3aa: CASSPGTGDYEQYF
CDR3nt: TGCGCCAGCAGTCCCGGGACAGGGGACTACGAGCAGTACTTC

abundance: .
j_gene: TRBJ1-2
v_gene: TRBV4-1
d_gene: .
CDR3aa: CASSQEAGYNYGYTF
CDR3nt: TGCGCCAGCAGCCAAGAGGCAGGATATAACTATGGCTACACCTTC